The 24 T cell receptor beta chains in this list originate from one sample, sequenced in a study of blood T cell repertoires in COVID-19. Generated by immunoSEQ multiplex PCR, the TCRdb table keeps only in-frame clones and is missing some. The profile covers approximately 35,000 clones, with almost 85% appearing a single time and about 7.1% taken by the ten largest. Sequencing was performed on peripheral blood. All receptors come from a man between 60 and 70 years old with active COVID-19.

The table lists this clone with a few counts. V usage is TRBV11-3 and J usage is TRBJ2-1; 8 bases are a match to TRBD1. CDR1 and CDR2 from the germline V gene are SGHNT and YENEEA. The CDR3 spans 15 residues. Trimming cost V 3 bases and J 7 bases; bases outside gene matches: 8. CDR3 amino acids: CASSLRGTGGNEQFF. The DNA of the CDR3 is TGTGCCAGCAGCTTGAGGGGGACAGGAGGAAATGAGCAGTTCTTC.

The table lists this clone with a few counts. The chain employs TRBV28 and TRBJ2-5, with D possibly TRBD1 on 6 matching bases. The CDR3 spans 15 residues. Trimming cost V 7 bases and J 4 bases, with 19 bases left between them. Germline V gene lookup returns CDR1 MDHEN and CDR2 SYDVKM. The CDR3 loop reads CASNLGDNVLETQYF. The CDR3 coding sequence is TGTGCCAGCAATTTGGGGGACAATGTTCTAGAGACCCAGTACTTC. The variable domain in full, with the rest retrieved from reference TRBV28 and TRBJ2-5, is DVKVTQSSRYLVKRTGEKVFLECVQDMDHENMFWYRQDPGLGLRLIYFSYDVKMKEKGDIPEGYSVSREKKERFSLILESASTNQTSMYLCASNLGDNVLETQYFGPGTRLLVL.

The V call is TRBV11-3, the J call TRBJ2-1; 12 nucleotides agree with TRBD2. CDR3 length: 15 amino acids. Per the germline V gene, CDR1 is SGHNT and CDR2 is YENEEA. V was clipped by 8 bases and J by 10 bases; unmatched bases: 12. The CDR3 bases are TGTGCCAGCGAAGGACTAGCGGGAAGGGTAGGGGAGCAGTTCTTC. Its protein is CASEGLAGRVGEQFF.

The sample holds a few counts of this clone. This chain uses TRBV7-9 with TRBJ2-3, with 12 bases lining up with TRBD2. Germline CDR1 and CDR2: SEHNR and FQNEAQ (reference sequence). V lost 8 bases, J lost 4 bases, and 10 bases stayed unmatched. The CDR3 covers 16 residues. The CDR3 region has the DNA TGTGCCAGCTCCGAGACTAGCGGGAGTAGAGCAGATACGCAGTATTTT. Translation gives CASSETSGSRADTQYF. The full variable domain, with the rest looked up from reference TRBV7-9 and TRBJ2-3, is DTGVSQNPRHKITKRGQNVTFRCDPISEHNRLYWYRQTLGQGPEFLTYFQNEAQLEKSRLLSDRFSAERPKGSFSTLEIQRTEQGDSAMYLCASSETSGSRADTQYFGPGTRLTVL.

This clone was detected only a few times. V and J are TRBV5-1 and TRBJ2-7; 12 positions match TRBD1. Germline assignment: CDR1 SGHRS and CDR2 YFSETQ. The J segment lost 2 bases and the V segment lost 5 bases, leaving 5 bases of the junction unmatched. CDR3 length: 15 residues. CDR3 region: CASSSGTGGPYEQYF. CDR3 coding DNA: TGCGCCAGCAGTTCCGGGACAGGGGGCCCCTACGAGCAGTACTTC.

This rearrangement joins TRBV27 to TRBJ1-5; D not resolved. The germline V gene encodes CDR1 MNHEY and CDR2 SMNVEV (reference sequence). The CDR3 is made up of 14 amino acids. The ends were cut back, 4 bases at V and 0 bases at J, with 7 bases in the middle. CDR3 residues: CASSSSDSNQPQHF. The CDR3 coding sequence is TGTGCCAGCAGTTCGAGTGATAGCAATCAGCCCCAGCATTTT.

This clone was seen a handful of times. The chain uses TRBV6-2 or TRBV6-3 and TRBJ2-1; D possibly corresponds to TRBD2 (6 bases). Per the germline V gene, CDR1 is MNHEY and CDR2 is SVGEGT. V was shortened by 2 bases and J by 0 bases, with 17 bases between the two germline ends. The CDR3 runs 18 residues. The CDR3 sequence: CASSYVVGGTSSYNEQFF. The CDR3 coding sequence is TGTGCCAGCAGTTACGTCGTCGGCGGGACCAGCTCCTACAATGAGCAGTTCTTC.

The CDR3 reads CASSPPGLQIYEQYF. DNA of the CDR3: TGTGCCAGCAGCCCACCGGGACTTCAAATCTACGAGCAGTACTTC. The gene calls are TRBV7-9 and TRBJ2-7, with D possibly matching TRBD2 (6 bases). The germline gives CDR1 SEHNR, CDR2 FQNEAQ (reference sequence). The CDR3 consists of 15 residues. V was shortened by 5 bases and J by 3 bases, with 17 bases between the two germline ends.

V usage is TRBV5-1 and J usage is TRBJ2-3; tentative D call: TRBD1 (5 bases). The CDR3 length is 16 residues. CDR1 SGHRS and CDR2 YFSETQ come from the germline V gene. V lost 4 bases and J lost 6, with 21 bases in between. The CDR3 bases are TGCGCCAGCAGCCCCCAGGGTAGGGGTCCAGGGGATACGCAGTATTTT. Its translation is CASSPQGRGPGDTQYF.

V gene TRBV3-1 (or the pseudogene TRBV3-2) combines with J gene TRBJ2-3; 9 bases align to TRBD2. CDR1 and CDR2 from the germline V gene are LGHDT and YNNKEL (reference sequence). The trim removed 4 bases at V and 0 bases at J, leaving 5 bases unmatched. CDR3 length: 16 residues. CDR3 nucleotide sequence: TGTGCCAGCAGCCCAACCGGGACTAGCAGCACAGATACGCAGTATTTT. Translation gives CASSPTGTSSTDTQYF.

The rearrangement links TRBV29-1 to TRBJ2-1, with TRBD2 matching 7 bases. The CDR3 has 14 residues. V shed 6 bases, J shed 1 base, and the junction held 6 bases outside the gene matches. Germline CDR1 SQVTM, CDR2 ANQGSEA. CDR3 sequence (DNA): TGCAGCGTAAAAGCCGGGGGGTCCTACAATGAGCAGTTCTTC. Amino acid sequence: CSVKAGGSYNEQFF.

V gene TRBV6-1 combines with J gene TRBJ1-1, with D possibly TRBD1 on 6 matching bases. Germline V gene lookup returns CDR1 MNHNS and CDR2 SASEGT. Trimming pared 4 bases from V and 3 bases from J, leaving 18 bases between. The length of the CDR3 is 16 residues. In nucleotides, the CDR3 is TGTGCCAGCAGTGGCCCTAAAAACAGACAGGACACTGAAGCTTTCTTT. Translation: CASSGPKNRQDTEAFF.

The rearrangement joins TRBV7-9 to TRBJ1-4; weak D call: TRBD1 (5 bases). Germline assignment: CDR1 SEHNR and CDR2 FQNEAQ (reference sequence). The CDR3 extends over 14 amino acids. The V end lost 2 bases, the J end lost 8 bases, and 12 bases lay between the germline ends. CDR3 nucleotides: TGTGCCAGCAGCTTACTTGGGGCCGGGGAAAAACTGTTTTTT. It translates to CASSLLGAGEKLFF. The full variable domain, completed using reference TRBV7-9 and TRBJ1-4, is DTGVSQNPRHKITKRGQNVTFRCDPISEHNRLYWYRQTLGQGPEFLTYFQNEAQLEKSRLLSDRFSAERPKGSFSTLEIQRTEQGDSAMYLCASSLLGAGEKLFFGSGTQLSVL.

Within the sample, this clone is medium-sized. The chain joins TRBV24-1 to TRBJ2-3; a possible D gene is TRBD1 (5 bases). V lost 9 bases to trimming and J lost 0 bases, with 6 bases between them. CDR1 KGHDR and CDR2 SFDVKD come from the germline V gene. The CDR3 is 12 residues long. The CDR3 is CATGASTDTQYF. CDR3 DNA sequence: TGTGCCACCGGGGCTAGCACAGATACGCAGTATTTT.

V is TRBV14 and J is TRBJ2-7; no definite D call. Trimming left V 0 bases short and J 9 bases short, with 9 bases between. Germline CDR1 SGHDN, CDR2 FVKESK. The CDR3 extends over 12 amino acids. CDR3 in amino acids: CASSQEPLVQYF. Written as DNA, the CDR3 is TGTGCCAGCAGCCAAGAACCCCTAGTGCAGTACTTC. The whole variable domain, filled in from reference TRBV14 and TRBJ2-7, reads EAGVTQFPSHSVIEKGQTVTLRCDPISGHDNLYWYRRVMGKEIKFLLHFVKESKQDESGMPNNRFLAERTGGTYSTLKVQPAELEDSGVYFCASSQEPLVQYFGPGTRLTVT.

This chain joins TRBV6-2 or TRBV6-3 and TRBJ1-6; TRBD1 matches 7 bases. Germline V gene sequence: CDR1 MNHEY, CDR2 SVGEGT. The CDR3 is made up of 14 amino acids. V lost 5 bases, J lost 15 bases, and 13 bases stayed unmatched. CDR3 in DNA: TGTGCCAGCAGTAACCAGGGGGAGTTTGGGAACCTCCACTTT. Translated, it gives CASSNQGEFGNLHF.

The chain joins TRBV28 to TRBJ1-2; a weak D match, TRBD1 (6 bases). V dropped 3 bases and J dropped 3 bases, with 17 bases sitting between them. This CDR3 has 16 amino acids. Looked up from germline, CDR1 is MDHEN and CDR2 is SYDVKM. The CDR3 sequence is CASSFRVGGKDYGYTF. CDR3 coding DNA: TGTGCCAGCAGTTTCCGGGTAGGGGGAAAAGACTATGGCTACACCTTC.

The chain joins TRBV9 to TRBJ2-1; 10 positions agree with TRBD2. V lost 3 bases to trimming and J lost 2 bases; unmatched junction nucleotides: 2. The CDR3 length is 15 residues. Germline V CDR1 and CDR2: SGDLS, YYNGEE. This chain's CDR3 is CASSATSGTYNEQFF. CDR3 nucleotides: TGTGCCAGCAGCGCAACTAGCGGGACCTACAATGAGCAGTTCTTC.

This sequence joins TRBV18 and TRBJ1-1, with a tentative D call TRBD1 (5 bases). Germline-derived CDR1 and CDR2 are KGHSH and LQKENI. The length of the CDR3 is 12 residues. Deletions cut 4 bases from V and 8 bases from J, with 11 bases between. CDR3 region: CASSRGGVEAFF. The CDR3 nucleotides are TGTGCCAGCTCACGGGGCGGTGTAGAAGCTTTCTTT.

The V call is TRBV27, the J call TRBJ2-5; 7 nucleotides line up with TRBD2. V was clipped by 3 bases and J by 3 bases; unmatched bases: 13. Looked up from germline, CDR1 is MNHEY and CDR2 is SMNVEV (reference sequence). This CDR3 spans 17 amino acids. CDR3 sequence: CASSLRIGSGLKETQYF. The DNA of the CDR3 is TGTGCCAGCAGTTTGAGGATTGGTAGCGGGCTTAAAGAGACCCAGTACTTC.

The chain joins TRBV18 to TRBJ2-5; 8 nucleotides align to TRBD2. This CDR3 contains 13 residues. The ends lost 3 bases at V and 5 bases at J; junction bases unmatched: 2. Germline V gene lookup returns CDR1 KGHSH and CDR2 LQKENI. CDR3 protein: CASSPGLEETQYF. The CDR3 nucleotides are TGTGCCAGCTCACCGGGACTAGAGGAGACCCAGTACTTC.

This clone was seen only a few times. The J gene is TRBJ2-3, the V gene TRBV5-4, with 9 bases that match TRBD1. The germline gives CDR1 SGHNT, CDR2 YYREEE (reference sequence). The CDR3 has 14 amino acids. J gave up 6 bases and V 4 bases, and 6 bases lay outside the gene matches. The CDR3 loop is CASSPDRGLDTQYF. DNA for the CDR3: TGTGCCAGCAGCCCCGACAGGGGGTTGGATACGCAGTATTTT.

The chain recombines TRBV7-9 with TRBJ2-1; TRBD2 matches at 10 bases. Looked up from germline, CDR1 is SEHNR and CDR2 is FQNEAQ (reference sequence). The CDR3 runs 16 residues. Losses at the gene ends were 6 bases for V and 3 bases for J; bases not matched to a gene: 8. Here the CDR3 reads CASRLGLAELYNEQFF. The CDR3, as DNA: TGTGCCAGCAGACTAGGACTAGCGGAGCTCTACAATGAGCAGTTCTTC.

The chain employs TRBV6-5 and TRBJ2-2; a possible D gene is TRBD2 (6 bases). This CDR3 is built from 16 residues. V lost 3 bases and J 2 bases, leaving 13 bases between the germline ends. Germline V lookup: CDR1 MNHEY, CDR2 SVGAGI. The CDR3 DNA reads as TGTGCCAGCAGTTATGGTGTCGGGAGTAACACCGGGGAGCTGTTTTTT. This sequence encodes CASSYGVGSNTGELFF.